Sequencing of this T cell receptor beta chain was carried out in a study of human thymus T cells. In corrective heart surgery, resections were taken, and these provided the thymus tissue. CDR1 is SGHRS and CDR2 is YFSETQ in the germline V gene. The J segment lost 4 bases and the V segment lost 0 bases, leaving 7 bases of the junction unmatched. This CDR3 region has 16 residues. This clone was seen a single time. The method was immunoSEQ multiplex PCR; TCRdb's version includes in-frame clones alone and lacks a portion of them. The table lists some 120,000 clones, around 94% of them singletons. The rearrangement uses TRBV5-1 and TRBJ2-3; 8 nucleotides align to TRBD1. The sequence derives from a boy under three years old with a congenital heart defect but otherwise immunologically healthy. Sequenced: thymus tissue. CDR3 protein: CASSLVGQGAADTQYF. The CDR3 DNA is TGCGCCAGCAGCTTGGTAGGGCAGGGGGCGGCAGATACGCAGTATTTT.